Each of the 27 T cell receptor beta chains below was sequenced from the same sample in a study of blood T cell repertoires in COVID-19. Assay: immunoSEQ multiplex PCR; the TCRdb copy retains only in-frame clones and omits some. The sample has nearly 35,000 clones; 93% are singletons. Sequencing used peripheral blood. These receptors all stem from a human donor in a cohort sampled during active COVID-19.

The rearrangement uses TRBV5-4 and TRBJ1-2; 12 bases fit TRBD1. The CDR3 length is 18 residues. V lost 0 bases and J lost 5; bases outside the gene matches: 11. Germline CDR1 is SGHNT and CDR2 is YYREEE (reference sequence). In DNA form, the CDR3 reads TGTGCCAGCAGCTTGGAATTGGGACAGGGGGCGCTTTGGTATGGCTACACCTTC. Residues: CASSLELGQGALWYGYTF.

This chain links TRBV14 with TRBJ2-7; tentative D call: TRBD2 (5 bases). Deletions cut 0 bases from V and 0 bases from J, with 18 bases between. From germline, CDR1 is SGHDN and CDR2 FVKESK. The CDR3 contains 18 residues. The DNA of the CDR3 is TGTGCCAGCAGCCAAGATTCGGGTCGGAGGTTATTCTCCTACGAGCAGTACTTC. As protein: CASSQDSGRRLFSYEQYF. The full variable domain, its missing parts supplied by reference TRBV14 and TRBJ2-7, is EAGVTQFPSHSVIEKGQTVTLRCDPISGHDNLYWYRRVMGKEIKFLLHFVKESKQDESGMPNNRFLAERTGGTYSTLKVQPAELEDSGVYFCASSQDSGRRLFSYEQYFGPGTRLTVT.

The CDR3 sequence is CASTGGTGGFEQYF. In DNA, the CDR3 is TGCGCCAGTACGGGTGGGACAGGGGGCTTCGAGCAGTACTTC. The rearrangement uses TRBV5-1 and TRBJ2-7; 12 bases fit TRBD1. This CDR3 comprises 14 residues. The germline gives CDR1 SGHRS, CDR2 YFSETQ. Unmatched junction bases numbered 9, after V lost 8 bases and J lost 6 bases. The entire variable domain, with the rest obtained from reference TRBV5-1 and TRBJ2-7, is as follows: KAGVTQTPRYLIKTRGQQVTLSCSPISGHRSVSWYQQTPGQGLQFLFEYFSETQRNKGNFPGRFSGRQFSNSRSEMNVSTLELGDSALYLCASTGGTGGFEQYFGPGTRLTVT.

The chain couples TRBV19 to TRBJ1-5, with D possibly TRBD1 on 5 matching bases. V lost 3 bases, J lost 5 bases, and 11 bases lay in between. CDR3 length equals 14 residues. The germline gives CDR1 LNHDA, CDR2 SQIVND (reference sequence). The CDR3 DNA follows: TGTGCCAGTAGTATCCAGGGCGGCGATCAGCCCCAGCATTTT. As protein: CASSIQGGDQPQHF.

The rearrangement uses TRBV9 and TRBJ2-2; TRBD2 is a possible D gene (5 bases). From germline, CDR1 is SGDLS and CDR2 YYNGEE. The CDR3 runs 14 residues. The V and J ends lost 7 bases and 2 bases respectively, with 12 bases between them. The CDR3 sequence: CASEDRTNTGELFF. CDR3 coding DNA: TGTGCCAGCGAAGACCGGACTAACACCGGGGAGCTGTTTTTT.

In nucleotides, the CDR3 is TGTGCCAGCAGCTTGACTAGCGGGGTCTCCTACGAGCAGTACTTC. Translating it yields CASSLTSGVSYEQYF. This chain links TRBV7-3 with TRBJ2-7, with 11 bases fitting TRBD2. With 3 bases clipped from V and 0 bases from J, the junction kept 1 base outside the gene matches. CDR3 length: 15 amino acids. In germline, CDR1 is SGHTA, CDR2 FQGTGA.

V gene TRBV27 combines with J gene TRBJ2-3; the match to TRBD1 covers 7 bases. The CDR3 loop spans 14 amino acids. Germline CDR1 is MNHEY and CDR2 is SMNVEV (reference sequence). V dropped 3 bases and J dropped 3; count of bases not matched to a gene: 3. CDR3 protein: CASSFRQGTDTQYF. CDR3 DNA: TGTGCCAGCAGTTTCCGACAGGGAACAGATACGCAGTATTTT.

This chain links TRBV5-1 with TRBJ2-3, with 8 bases matching TRBD2. CDR1 and CDR2 from the germline V gene are SGHRS and YFSETQ. The CDR3 contains 14 residues. The J segment lost 0 bases and the V segment lost 5 bases, leaving 2 bases of the junction unmatched. The CDR3 region is CASSRGGSTDTQYF. CDR3 bases: TGCGCCAGCAGTCGGGGGGGAAGCACAGATACGCAGTATTTT.

This chain links TRBV5-6 with TRBJ1-1, with no clear D. V lost 0 bases and J lost 1, with 7 bases in between. Per the germline V gene, CDR1 is SGHDT and CDR2 is YYEEEE. This CDR3 spans 14 amino acids. The CDR3 DNA reads as TGTGCCAGCAGCTTGGTAGGGAGGAACACTGAAGCTTTCTTT. This translates into CASSLVGRNTEAFF.

The chain links TRBV19 to TRBJ2-7, with D unclear. V lost 1 base and J lost 2, with 9 bases in between. CDR3 length: 14 amino acids. Germline V gene data show CDR1 as LNHDA and CDR2 as SQIVND (reference sequence). This chain's CDR3 is CASSIGAPPYEQYF. The CDR3 DNA sequence: TGTGCCAGTAGTATAGGGGCTCCTCCCTACGAGCAGTACTTC.

Concerning this clone itself: The germline gene is not matched at one end of the junction; a read error may be the cause. The V and J genes are TRBV12-3 or TRBV12-4 and TRBJ2-5; a weak D match, TRBD2 (5 bases). The CDR3 covers 11 residues. In nucleotides, the CDR3 is TGTGCCAGCAGTTTTTCCGACGGGAAACACTTC. It codes for CASSFSDGKHF.

V gene TRBV11-2 combines with J gene TRBJ1-3; perhaps TRBD1 as D (5 bases). The CDR3 length is 17 residues. V was pared by 1 base and J by 0 bases, with 13 bases between. From germline, CDR1 is SGHAT and CDR2 FQNNGV. The CDR3 loop is CASSLAPGLSSGNTIYF. The CDR3 DNA sequence: TGTGCCAGCAGCTTAGCGCCGGGACTGAGCTCTGGAAACACCATATATTTT.

The chain carries TRBV11-1 and TRBJ2-1, with TRBD1 matching over 10 bases. Unmatched junction bases numbered 8, after V lost 5 bases and J lost 7 bases. CDR3 length: 15 amino acids. From germline, CDR1 is SGHAT and CDR2 FQDESV (reference sequence). The CDR3 spells CASSQDRGPYNEQFF. The CDR3, as DNA: TGTGCCAGCAGCCAAGACAGGGGGCCTTATAATGAGCAGTTCTTC.

The chain employs TRBV7-6 and TRBJ2-1; TRBD2 matches at 11 bases. CDR1 and CDR2 (germline): SGHVS, FNYEAQ. The CDR3 has 15 residues. Losses at the gene ends were 1 base for V and 6 bases for J; bases not matched to a gene: 2. The CDR3 sequence is CASSLGLAGPNEQFF. CDR3 DNA sequence: TGTGCCAGCAGCTTAGGACTAGCGGGACCCAATGAGCAGTTCTTC.

This chain joins TRBV7-6 and TRBJ2-2; 8 positions match TRBD2. J was trimmed by 0 bases and V by 3 bases; bases with no gene match: 3. The CDR3 length is 16 residues. The V gene's germline CDR1 is SGHVS and CDR2 FNYEAQ. In nucleotides, the CDR3 is TGTGCCAGCAGCTTGAGAGCGGGGGCGAACACCGGGGAGCTGTTTTTT. The encoded protein is CASSLRAGANTGELFF.

This sequence joins TRBV30 and TRBJ2-7, with D possibly TRBD1 on 6 matching bases. CDR3 length: 13 amino acids. Germline-derived CDR1 and CDR2 are GTSNPN and SVGIG (reference sequence). V dropped 2 bases and J dropped 7 bases, with 15 bases sitting between them. CDR3 sequence: CAWSQGSTGEQYF. Here the CDR3 DNA reads TGTGCCTGGAGTCAAGGGTCCACAGGGGAGCAGTACTTC.

The chain recombines TRBV27 with TRBJ1-2; weak D call: TRBD1 (6 bases). CDR3 length: 15 amino acids. CDR1 and CDR2 (germline): MNHEY, SMNVEV (reference sequence). With 2 bases removed from V and 0 bases from J, the gap between germline ends came to 10 bases. CDR3 nucleotide sequence: TGTGCCAGCAGTTTAGGGGGCAGCACTAACTATGGCTACACCTTC. Protein: CASSLGGSTNYGYTF.

CDR3 sequence: CASSLIYGGHYYEQYF. The CDR3 DNA reads as TGTGCCAGCAGCTTGATTTACGGGGGGCACTACTACGAGCAGTACTTC. The chain joins TRBV5-6 to TRBJ2-7; a possible D gene is TRBD2 (7 bases). This CDR3 contains 16 residues. Germline assignment: CDR1 SGHDT and CDR2 YYEEEE. Trimming pared 1 base from V and 3 bases from J, leaving 17 bases between.

This chain joins TRBV28 and TRBJ2-7, with D perhaps matching TRBD2 (5 bases). The germline CDR1 and CDR2 sequences are MDHEN and SYDVKM. The V and J ends lost 7 bases and 0 bases respectively, with 16 bases between them. The CDR3 totals 15 residues. The CDR3 is CASNPAREISYEQYF. The CDR3 DNA sequence: TGTGCCAGCAATCCAGCGAGGGAGATCTCCTACGAGCAGTACTTC. The full variable domain, its missing parts supplied by reference TRBV28 and TRBJ2-7, is DVKVTQSSRYLVKRTGEKVFLECVQDMDHENMFWYRQDPGLGLRLIYFSYDVKMKEKGDIPEGYSVSREKKERFSLILESASTNQTSMYLCASNPAREISYEQYFGPGTRLTVT.

The chain recombines TRBV6-1 with TRBJ2-7; weak D call: TRBD2 (6 bases). Trimming removed 3 bases at V and 6 bases at J, with 12 bases between. The CDR3 is 13 amino acids. The germline CDR1 and CDR2 sequences are MNHNS and SASEGT. The CDR3 here is CASSESAGTEQYF. DNA of the CDR3: TGTGCCAGCAGTGAGTCGGCGGGAACCGAGCAGTACTTC.

This chain connects TRBV7-2 to TRBJ2-7; D possibly corresponds to TRBD1 (5 bases). The CDR3 spans 16 residues. Germline V CDR1 and CDR2: SGHTA, FQGNSA. The V gene lost 3 bases and the J gene lost 0 bases, with 15 bases spanning the gap. The CDR3 region is CASSFIGAVYSYEQYF. As DNA, the CDR3 is TGTGCCAGCAGCTTTATTGGGGCCGTCTACTCCTACGAGCAGTACTTC.

This sequence joins TRBV2 and TRBJ1-6; TRBD1 matches 9 bases. V shed 3 bases, J shed 6 bases, and the junction held 9 bases outside the gene matches. Per the germline V gene, CDR1 is SNHLY and CDR2 is FYNNEI. The CDR3 consists of 17 residues. The chain's CDR3 is CASSEASGQGINSPLHF. The CDR3 DNA follows: TGTGCCAGCAGTGAGGCTTCGGGACAGGGAATTAATTCACCCCTCCACTTT.

V and J are TRBV6-4 and TRBJ1-2; 7 nucleotides agree with TRBD1. This CDR3 has 15 residues. Germline CDR1 MRHNA, CDR2 SNTAGT. The J segment lost 3 bases and the V segment lost 6 bases, leaving 10 bases of the junction unmatched. CDR3 amino acids: CASSPQPGGYYGYTF. The CDR3 DNA reads TGTGCCAGCAGCCCACAACCAGGGGGTTACTATGGCTACACCTTC.

This clone was observed once. The CDR3 protein is CASSGGLAGTYNEQFF. The CDR3 DNA reads as TGTGCCAGCAGCGGGGGACTAGCGGGGACCTACAATGAGCAGTTCTTC. The chain has TRBV7-6 and TRBJ2-1; 13 bases line up with TRBD2. Trimming at V came to 5 bases and at J to 2 bases, leaving 3 bases not matched to a gene. CDR1 is SGHVS and CDR2 is FNYEAQ in the germline V gene. This CDR3 contains 16 residues. Drawing the rest from reference TRBV7-6 and TRBJ2-1, the complete variable domain is GAGVSQSPRYKVTKRGQDVALRCDPISGHVSLYWYRQALGQGPEFLTYFNYEAQQDKSGLPNDRFSAERPEGSISTLTIQRTEQRDSAMYRCASSGGLAGTYNEQFFGPGTRLTVL.

V and J are TRBV20-1 and TRBJ1-2; no definite D call. Germline V gene lookup returns CDR1 DFQATT and CDR2 SNEGSKA (reference sequence). Deletions cut 5 bases from V and 4 bases from J, with 8 bases between. CDR3 length equals 11 residues. This CDR3 reads CSAFRSYGYTF. CDR3 nucleotides: TGCAGTGCTTTCCGGAGCTATGGCTACACCTTC.

This clone appeared a few times. The chain joins TRBV10-3 to TRBJ2-1; D might be TRBD2 (5 bases). The CDR3 contains 15 residues. CDR1 is ENHRY, CDR2 SYGVKD, per germline. The V end was cut by 4 bases, the J end by 5 bases, with 15 bases between. The CDR3 protein is CAISGAPGLHNEQFF. The CDR3 DNA is TGTGCCATCAGTGGCGCACCCGGACTCCACAATGAGCAGTTCTTC.

This chain links TRBV29-1 with TRBJ1-1; D is undetermined. The CDR3 sequence is 12 residues long. The V gene's germline CDR1 is SQVTM and CDR2 ANQGSEA. V was cut by 6 bases and J by 3 bases, with 11 bases left in between. DNA for the CDR3: TGCAGCGTCGAGATCGCGGACACTGAAGCTTTCTTT. Encoded protein: CSVEIADTEAFF. The full variable domain, rest sourced from reference TRBV29-1 and TRBJ1-1, is SAVISQKPSRDICQRGTSLTIQCQVDSQVTMMFWYRQQPGQSLTLIATANQGSEATYESGFVIDKFPISRPNLTFSTLTVSNMSPEDSSIYLCSVEIADTEAFFGQGTRLTVV.